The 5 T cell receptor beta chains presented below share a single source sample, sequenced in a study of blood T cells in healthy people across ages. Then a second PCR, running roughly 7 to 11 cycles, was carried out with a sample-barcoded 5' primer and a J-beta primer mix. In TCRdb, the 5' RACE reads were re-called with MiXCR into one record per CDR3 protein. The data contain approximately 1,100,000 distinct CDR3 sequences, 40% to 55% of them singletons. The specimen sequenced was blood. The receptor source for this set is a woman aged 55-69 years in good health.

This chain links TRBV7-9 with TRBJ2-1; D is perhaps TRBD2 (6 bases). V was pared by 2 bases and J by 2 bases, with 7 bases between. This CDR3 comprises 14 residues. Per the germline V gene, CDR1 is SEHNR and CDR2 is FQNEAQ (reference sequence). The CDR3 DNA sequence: TGTGCCAGCAGCTTAAGGACTACCTACAATGAGCAGTTCTTC. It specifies CASSLRTTYNEQFF.

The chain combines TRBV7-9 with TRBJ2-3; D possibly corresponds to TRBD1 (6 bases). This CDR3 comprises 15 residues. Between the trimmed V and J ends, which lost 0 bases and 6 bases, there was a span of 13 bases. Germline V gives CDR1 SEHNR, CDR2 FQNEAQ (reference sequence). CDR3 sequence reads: CASSLAQQGGDTQYF. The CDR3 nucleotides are TGTGCCAGCAGCTTAGCGCAACAGGGTGGTGATACGCAGTATTTT.

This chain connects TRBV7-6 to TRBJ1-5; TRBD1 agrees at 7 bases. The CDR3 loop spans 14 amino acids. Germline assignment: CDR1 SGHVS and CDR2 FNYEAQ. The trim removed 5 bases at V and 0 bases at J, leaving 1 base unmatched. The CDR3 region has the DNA TGTGCCAGCAGCCGACAGGGTAGCAATCAGCCCCAGCATTTT. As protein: CASSRQGSNQPQHF.

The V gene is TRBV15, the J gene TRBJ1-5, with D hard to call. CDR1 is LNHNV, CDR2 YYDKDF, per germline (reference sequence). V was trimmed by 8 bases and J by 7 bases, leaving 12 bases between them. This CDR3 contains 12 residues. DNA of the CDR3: TGTGCCACCGGGATAGAGGGACAGCCCCAGCATTTT. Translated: CATGIEGQPQHF.

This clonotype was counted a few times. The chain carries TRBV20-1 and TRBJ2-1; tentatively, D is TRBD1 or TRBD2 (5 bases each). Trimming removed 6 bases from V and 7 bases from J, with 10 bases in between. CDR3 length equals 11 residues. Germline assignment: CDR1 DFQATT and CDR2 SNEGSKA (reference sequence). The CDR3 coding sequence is TGCAGTGCCACGGGGCTGAATGAGCAGTTCTTC. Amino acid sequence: CSATGLNEQFF.